This T cell receptor (beta chain) was found in a study of T cell responses to AZD1222 COVID-19 vaccine. Notes on the study in general: Reportedly, nearly half of unique spike TCRs recognized epitopes outside B.1.351/B.1.1.7 mutations. Clonal diversity was possibly underestimated; the donors were predominantly white British and more often female. With dominance at 160-218 and 743-854, vaccine-associated CD4 TCRs spanned spike. Samples come after the peak T cell response, not at day 14.

Comment on this clone: Its antigen is currently unknown.

Profiled with immunoSEQ multiplex PCR; TCRdb holds only in-frame clones, not every one. This table holds about 66,000 clones, around nine tenths found once. The CDR3 runs 14 residues. V was clipped by 4 bases and J by 1 base, with 10 bases between them. The V gene's germline CDR1 is LNHDA and CDR2 SQIVND (reference sequence). The sequenced sample was peripheral blood, obtained 28 days after the second dose of the MenACWY control vaccine. This sequence originates from an adult who received the MenACWY meningococcal vaccine as a control. The J gene is TRBJ1-1, the V gene TRBV19; D might be TRBD1 (5 bases). The CDR3 nucleotides are TGTGCCAGTAGTAACCGGGGCGCGAACACTGAAGCTTTCTTT. Its translation is CASSNRGANTEAFF.